This record covers a single T cell receptor (beta chain). Assay: immunoSEQ multiplex PCR; the TCRdb copy retains only in-frame clones and omits some. The table includes some 70,000 clones, about 97% detected once. This sample stems from a study of technical replicates of blood from a few donors. CDR3 length: 15 amino acids. Germline V gene lookup returns CDR1 KGHSH and CDR2 LQKENI. V lost 3 bases to trimming and J lost 8 bases; unmatched junction nucleotides: 9. The source of this sequence is a human donor in good health. Sequenced: T cells isolated from PBMCs. V usage is TRBV18 and J usage is TRBJ2-1, with 8 positions matching TRBD2. CDR3 residues: CASSPPGLAPHEQFF. The CDR3 DNA follows: TGTGCCAGCTCACCCCCCGGACTAGCTCCCCATGAGCAGTTCTTC.